The table lists the clone carrying this T cell receptor (beta chain) with many counts. Its target is not known. The read ends 3 residues before the CDR3 terminus; that terminus is restored from the germline J gene. These data come from a study of T cell clonality in common variable immunodeficiency. Each donor provided roughly 5 to 8 ml of heparinized whole blood. Only in-frame clones appear in the TCRdb table, and some are missing; sequencing was by immunoSEQ multiplex PCR. This repertoire holds about 35,000 clones, and none appear only once. Germline V gene lookup returns CDR1 ENHRY and CDR2 SYGVKD. This CDR3 region has 12 residues. Whole-study results and caveats: TCRbeta clonality was increased in CVID versus healthy controls. T cell subpopulation sequencing would be needed to explain CVID clonality.

The receptor comes from a person aged 18-69 years in good health. This sequence joins TRBV10-3 and TRBJ1-2; the D gene is possibly TRBD1 (5 bases). The specimen sequenced was peripheral blood mononuclear cells. The sequenced CDR3 bases are TGTGCCATCACTGGCCAGGGAGGCGGC. This gives the protein CAITGQGGG. The CDR3, in full, reads CAITGQGGGYTF.